A single sample is the source of the 10 T cell receptor beta chains below, sequenced in a study of technical replicates of blood from several donors. The data were produced by immunoSEQ multiplex PCR, yet TCRdb's version contains in-frame clones alone and is incomplete. The sample has tens of thousands of clones, 95% to 97% seen once; the top ten hold more than 0.25%. Material: T cells isolated from PBMCs. These receptors all stem from a human donor in good health.

This rearrangement joins TRBV19 to TRBJ1-1; D gene uncertain. Trimming stripped 5 bases from V and 2 bases from J, with 9 bases between. CDR1 is LNHDA and CDR2 is SQIVND in the germline V gene (reference sequence). The CDR3 contains 13 residues. The chain's CDR3 is CASSYQVNTEAFF. The CDR3 DNA reads TGTGCCAGTAGTTACCAGGTCAACACTGAAGCTTTCTTT.

This chain uses TRBV4-1 with TRBJ2-7; D is possibly TRBD2 (6 bases). V was cut by 5 bases and J by 2 bases, with 10 bases left in between. CDR3 size: 13 residues. CDR1 is MGHRA and CDR2 is YSYEKL in the germline V gene. The chain's CDR3 is CASSAGSTYEQYF. The CDR3 coding sequence is TGCGCCAGCAGCGCGGGGAGTACCTACGAGCAGTACTTC.

This clone appeared a single time. This CDR3 is CASSQTGVGTEAFF. The CDR3 DNA sequence: TGTGCCAGCTCACAGACAGGGGTCGGGACTGAAGCTTTCTTT. This chain connects TRBV18 to TRBJ1-1, with 8 bases fitting TRBD1. With 4 bases clipped from V and 5 bases from J, the junction kept 6 bases outside the gene matches. The CDR3 has 14 residues. Germline V lookup: CDR1 KGHSH, CDR2 LQKENI.

The chain's CDR3 is CASSEAGTSEFF. The DNA for the CDR3 is TGTGCCAGCAGTGAAGCCGGGACTAGCGAATTCTTC. The chain uses TRBV6-1 and TRBJ2-1; the match to TRBD2 covers 10 bases. The CDR3 runs 12 residues. Germline CDR1 MNHNS, CDR2 SASEGT. After removal of 0 bases from V and 16 bases from J, the junction contained 3 bases not matched to a gene.

CDR3 in DNA: TGTGCCAGCAGTAAGAGGGCGATGACTAATGAAAAACTGTTTTTT. Protein: CASSKRAMTNEKLFF. The gene calls are TRBV6-5 and TRBJ1-4; unclear D gene. The V gene lost 5 bases and the J gene lost 2 bases, with 12 bases spanning the gap. Germline-derived CDR1 and CDR2 are MNHEY and SVGAGI. The CDR3 length is 15 residues.

This sequence joins TRBV27 and TRBJ1-4, with TRBD1 as a possible D gene (5 bases). Trimming pared 4 bases from V and 6 bases from J, leaving 15 bases between. Germline lookup yields CDR1 MNHEY and CDR2 SMNVEV (reference sequence). The CDR3 length is 15 residues. The CDR3 spells CASSSPWPGDEKLFF. The CDR3 coding sequence is TGTGCCAGCAGTTCCCCGTGGCCGGGGGATGAAAAACTGTTTTTT.

The rearrangement uses TRBV7-2 and TRBJ2-3, with 13 bases fitting TRBD2. The V segment lost 5 bases and the J segment 4 bases; nucleotides outside the gene matches: 12. There are 18 residues in the CDR3. From germline, CDR1 is SGHTA and CDR2 FQGNSA. The CDR3 loop reads CASSGLAGEKIRPDTQYF. CDR3 coding DNA: TGTGCCAGCAGCGGACTAGCGGGAGAAAAAATCCGCCCAGATACGCAGTATTTT.

The V and J genes are TRBV15 and TRBJ2-7; D not resolved. The CDR3 consists of 13 residues. V was pared by 3 bases and J by 0 bases, with 6 bases between. CDR1 is LNHNV and CDR2 is YYDKDF in the germline V gene (reference sequence). CDR3 residues: CATSRASSYEQYF. CDR3 nucleotides: TGTGCCACCAGCAGGGCCAGCTCCTACGAGCAGTACTTC.

This clone was seen just once. The V and J genes are TRBV14 and TRBJ2-1, with D uncertain. CDR1 is SGHDN and CDR2 is FVKESK in the germline V gene. The CDR3 is made up of 14 amino acids. V lost 2 bases and J lost 2, with 7 bases in between. For the CDR3, the DNA is TGTGCCAGCAGCCAATATTCAGCCTACAATGAGCAGTTCTTC. It encodes CASSQYSAYNEQFF.

The CDR3 loop is CASSYRGGYEQYF. The CDR3 DNA sequence: TGTGCCAGCAGTTACCGGGGGGGGTACGAGCAGTACTTC. The genes are TRBV27 and TRBJ2-7, with 8 bases identical to TRBD2. The V and J ends lost 4 bases and 4 bases, in that order; junction bases with no gene match: 3. Looked up from germline, CDR1 is MNHEY and CDR2 is SMNVEV (reference sequence). CDR3 size: 13 residues.